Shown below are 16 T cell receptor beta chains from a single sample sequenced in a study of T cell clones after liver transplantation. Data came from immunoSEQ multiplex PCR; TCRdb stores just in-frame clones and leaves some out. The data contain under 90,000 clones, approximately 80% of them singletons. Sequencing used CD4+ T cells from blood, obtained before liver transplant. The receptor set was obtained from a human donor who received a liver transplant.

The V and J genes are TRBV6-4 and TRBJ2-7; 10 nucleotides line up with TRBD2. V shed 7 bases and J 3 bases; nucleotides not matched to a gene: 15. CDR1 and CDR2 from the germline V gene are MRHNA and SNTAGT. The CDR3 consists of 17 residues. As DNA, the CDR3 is TGTGCCAGCACCTACGGACTAGCGGCAAAAGGGAGCTACGAGCAGTACTTC. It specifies CASTYGLAAKGSYEQYF.

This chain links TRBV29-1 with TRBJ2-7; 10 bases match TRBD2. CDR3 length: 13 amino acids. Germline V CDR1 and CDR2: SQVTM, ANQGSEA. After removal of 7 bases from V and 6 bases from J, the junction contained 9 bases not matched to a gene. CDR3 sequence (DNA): TGCAGCGCCGGTGAACTAGCGGGGAGCGAGCAGTACTTC. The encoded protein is CSAGELAGSEQYF.

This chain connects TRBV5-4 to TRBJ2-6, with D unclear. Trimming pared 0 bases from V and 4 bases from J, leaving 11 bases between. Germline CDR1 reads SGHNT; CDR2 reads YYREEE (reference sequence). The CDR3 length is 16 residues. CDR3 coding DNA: TGTGCCAGCAGCTTGGGCGGTGGGAAAGGGGCCAACGTCCTGACTTTC. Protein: CASSLGGGKGANVLTF.

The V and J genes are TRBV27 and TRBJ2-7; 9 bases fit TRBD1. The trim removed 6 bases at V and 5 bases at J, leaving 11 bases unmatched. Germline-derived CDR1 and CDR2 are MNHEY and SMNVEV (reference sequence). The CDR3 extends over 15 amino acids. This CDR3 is CASSLRDRAINEQYF. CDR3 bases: TGTGCCAGCAGCCTAAGGGACAGGGCGATCAACGAGCAGTACTTC.

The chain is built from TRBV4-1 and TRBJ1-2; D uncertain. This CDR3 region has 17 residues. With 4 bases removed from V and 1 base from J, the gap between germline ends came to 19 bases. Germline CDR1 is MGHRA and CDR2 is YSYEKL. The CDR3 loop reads CASSPSRTRSLNYGYTF. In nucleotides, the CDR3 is TGCGCCAGCAGCCCTTCTAGGACTCGGTCCCTTAACTATGGCTACACCTTC.

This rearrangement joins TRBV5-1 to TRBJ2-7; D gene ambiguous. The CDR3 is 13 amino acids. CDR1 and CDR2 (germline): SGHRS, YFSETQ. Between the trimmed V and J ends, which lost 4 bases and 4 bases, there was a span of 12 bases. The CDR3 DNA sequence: TGCGCCAGCAGCACTACTGGGGTTTACGAGCAGTACTTC. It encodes CASSTTGVYEQYF.

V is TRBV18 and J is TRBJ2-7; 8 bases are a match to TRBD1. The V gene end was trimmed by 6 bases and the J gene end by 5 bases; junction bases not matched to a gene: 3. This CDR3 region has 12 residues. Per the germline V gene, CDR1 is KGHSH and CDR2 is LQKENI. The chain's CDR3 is CASSPTGDEQYF. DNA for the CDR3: TGTGCCAGCTCCCCGACAGGGGACGAGCAGTACTTC.

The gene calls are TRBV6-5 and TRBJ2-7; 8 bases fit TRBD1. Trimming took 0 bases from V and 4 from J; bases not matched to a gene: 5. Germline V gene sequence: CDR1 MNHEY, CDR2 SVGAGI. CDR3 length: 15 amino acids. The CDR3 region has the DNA TGTGCCAGCAGTTACTCCCGGACAGGGATGTACGAGCAGTACTTC. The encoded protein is CASSYSRTGMYEQYF.

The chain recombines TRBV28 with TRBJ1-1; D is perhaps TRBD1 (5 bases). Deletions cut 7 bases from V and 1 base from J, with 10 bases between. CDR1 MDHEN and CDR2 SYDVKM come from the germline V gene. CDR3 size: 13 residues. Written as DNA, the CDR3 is TGTGCCAGCAAGCAGGGCGGGAACACTGAAGCTTTCTTT. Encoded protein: CASKQGGNTEAFF.

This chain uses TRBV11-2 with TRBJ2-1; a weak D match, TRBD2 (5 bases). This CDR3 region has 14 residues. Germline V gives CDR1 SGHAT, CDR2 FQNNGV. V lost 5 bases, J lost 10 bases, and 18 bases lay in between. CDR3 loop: CASSISLANDEQFF. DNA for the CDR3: TGTGCCAGCAGCATCAGCCTAGCAAACGACGAGCAGTTCTTC.

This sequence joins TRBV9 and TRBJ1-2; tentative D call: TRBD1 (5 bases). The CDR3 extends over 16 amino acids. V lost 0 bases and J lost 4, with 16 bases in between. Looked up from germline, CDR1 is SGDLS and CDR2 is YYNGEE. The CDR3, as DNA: TGTGCCAGCAGCGTAGGGTGGCAGGGTGCCGTCTATGGCTACACCTTC. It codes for CASSVGWQGAVYGYTF.

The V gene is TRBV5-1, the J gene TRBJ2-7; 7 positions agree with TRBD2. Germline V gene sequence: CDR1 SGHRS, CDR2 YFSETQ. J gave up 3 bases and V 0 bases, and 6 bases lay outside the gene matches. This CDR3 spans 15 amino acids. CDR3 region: CASSLAASGGYEQYF. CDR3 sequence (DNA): TGCGCCAGCAGCTTGGCGGCTAGCGGAGGCTACGAGCAGTACTTC. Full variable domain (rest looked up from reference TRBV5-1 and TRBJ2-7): KAGVTQTPRYLIKTRGQQVTLSCSPISGHRSVSWYQQTPGQGLQFLFEYFSETQRNKGNFPGRFSGRQFSNSRSEMNVSTLELGDSALYLCASSLAASGGYEQYFGPGTRLTVT.

In nucleotides, the CDR3 is TGCAGCGTTGTGTTCGGCTACAATGAGCAGTTCTTC. Amino acid sequence: CSVVFGYNEQFF. The chain combines TRBV29-1 with TRBJ2-1; no reliable D call. The V end lost 4 bases, the J end lost 3 bases, and 7 bases lay between the germline ends. CDR1 and CDR2 from the germline V gene are SQVTM and ANQGSEA. The CDR3 sequence is 12 residues long.

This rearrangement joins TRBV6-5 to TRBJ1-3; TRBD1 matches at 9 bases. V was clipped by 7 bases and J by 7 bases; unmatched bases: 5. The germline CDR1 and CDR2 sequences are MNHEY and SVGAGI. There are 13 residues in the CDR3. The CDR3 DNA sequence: TGTGCCAGCACCCGCGACAGGGGGAACACCATATATTTT. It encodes CASTRDRGNTIYF.

The chain's CDR3 is CASSRGLTNEKLFF. In DNA form, the CDR3 reads TGTGCCAGCAGCAGGGGTTTAACTAATGAAAAACTGTTTTTT. J is TRBJ1-4 and V is TRBV9, with D tentatively TRBD1 (5 bases). Per the germline V gene, CDR1 is SGDLS and CDR2 is YYNGEE. The CDR3 extends over 14 amino acids. V lost 4 bases, J lost 1 base, and 8 bases lay in between.

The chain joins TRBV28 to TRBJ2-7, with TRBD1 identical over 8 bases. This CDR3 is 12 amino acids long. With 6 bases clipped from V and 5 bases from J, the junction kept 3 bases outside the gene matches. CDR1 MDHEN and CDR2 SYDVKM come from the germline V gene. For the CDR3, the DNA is TGTGCCAGCAGGGCGGACAGGGACGAGCAGTACTTC. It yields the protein CASRADRDEQYF.